This paragraph covers one T cell receptor (beta chain) sequence. V was shortened by 3 bases and J by 1 base, with 12 bases between the two germline ends. Germline CDR1 SGHTA, CDR2 FQGTGA. CDR3 length equals 15 residues. This entry belongs to a study of CD8 T cells in Susac syndrome. cDNA came from approximately 0.5 to 1 ug RNA primed by random hexamers. TCRdb re-called the immunoSEQ multiplex PCR reads through MiXCR, storing one row per CDR3 protein. The profile shows some 300,000 distinct CDR3 sequences, around nine tenths of them singletons. Through negative isolation, CD4+ and CD8+ T cells were obtained, while TEMRA cells were enriched using FACS.

Sequencing used CD8+ T cells from PBMCs. The J gene is TRBJ1-1, the V gene TRBV7-3, with a weak D call TRBD1 (6 bases). This receptor was taken from a human donor with multiple sclerosis. The CDR3 DNA follows: TGTGCCAGCAGCTTGGTAGGGGGTGCGAACACTGAAGCTTTCTTT. It codes for CASSLVGGANTEAFF.